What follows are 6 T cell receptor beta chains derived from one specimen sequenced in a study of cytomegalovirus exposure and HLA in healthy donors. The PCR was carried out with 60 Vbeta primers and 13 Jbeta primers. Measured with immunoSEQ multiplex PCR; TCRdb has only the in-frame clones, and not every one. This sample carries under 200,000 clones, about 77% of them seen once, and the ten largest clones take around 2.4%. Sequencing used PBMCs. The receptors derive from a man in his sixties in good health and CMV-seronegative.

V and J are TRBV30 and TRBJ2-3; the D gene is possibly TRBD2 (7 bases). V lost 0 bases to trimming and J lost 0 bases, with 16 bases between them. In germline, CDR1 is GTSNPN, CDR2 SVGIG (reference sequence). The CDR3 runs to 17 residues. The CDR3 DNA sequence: TGTGCCTGGAGTGTAACCCATGCGGGGGCTAGCACAGATACGCAGTATTTT. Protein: CAWSVTHAGASTDTQYF.

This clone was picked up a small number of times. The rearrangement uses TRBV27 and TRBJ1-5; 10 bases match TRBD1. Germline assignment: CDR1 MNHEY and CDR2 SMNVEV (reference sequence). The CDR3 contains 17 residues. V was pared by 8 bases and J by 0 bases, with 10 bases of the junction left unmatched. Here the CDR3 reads CASQAGTGVGSNQPQHF. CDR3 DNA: TGTGCCAGCCAGGCCGGGACAGGGGTCGGTAGCAATCAGCCCCAGCATTTT.

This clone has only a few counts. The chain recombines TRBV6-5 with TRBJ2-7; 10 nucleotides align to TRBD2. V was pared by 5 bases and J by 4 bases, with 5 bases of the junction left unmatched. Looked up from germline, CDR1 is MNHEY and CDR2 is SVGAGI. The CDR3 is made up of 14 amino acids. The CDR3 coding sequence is TGTGCCAGCAGTGCCCTAGCGGGAGTGTACGAGCAGTACTTC. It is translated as CASSALAGVYEQYF.

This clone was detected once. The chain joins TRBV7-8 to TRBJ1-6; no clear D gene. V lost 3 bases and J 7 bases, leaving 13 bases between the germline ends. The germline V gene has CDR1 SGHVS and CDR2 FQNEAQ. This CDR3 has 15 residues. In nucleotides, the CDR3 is TGTGCCAGCAGCTTTTTAGCGTGGCCAAATTCACCCCTCCACTTT. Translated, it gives CASSFLAWPNSPLHF. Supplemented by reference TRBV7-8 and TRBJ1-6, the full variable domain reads GAGVSQSPRYKVAKRGQDVALRCDPISGHVSLFWYQQALGQGPEFLTYFQNEAQLDKSGLPSDRFFAERPEGSVSTLKIQRTQQEDSAVYLCASSFLAWPNSPLHFGNGTRLTVT.

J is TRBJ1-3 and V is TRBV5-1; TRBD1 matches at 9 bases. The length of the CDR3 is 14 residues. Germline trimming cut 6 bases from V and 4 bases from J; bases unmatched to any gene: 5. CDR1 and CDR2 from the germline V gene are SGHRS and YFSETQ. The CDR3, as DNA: TGCGCCAGCACAGAGACAGGGGGAGGAAACACCATATATTTT. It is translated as CASTETGGGNTIYF.

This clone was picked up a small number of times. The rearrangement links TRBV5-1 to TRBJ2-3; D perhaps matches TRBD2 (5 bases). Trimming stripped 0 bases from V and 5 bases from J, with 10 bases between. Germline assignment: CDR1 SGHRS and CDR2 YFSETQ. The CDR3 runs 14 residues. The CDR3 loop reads CASSLGVEGDTQYF. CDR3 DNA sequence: TGCGCCAGCAGCTTGGGGGTAGAGGGAGATACGCAGTATTTT.